These T cell receptor beta chains were read from a single sample in a study of technical replicates of blood from a handful of donors. Clones were read by immunoSEQ multiplex PCR, and TCRdb kept only the in-frame ones, dropping some. Of 75,000 to 100,000 clones detected, 95% appear once; the ten largest clones hold about 0.26%. The sample was T cells isolated from PBMCs. The receptors originated from a human donor in good health. CDR3s include the opening cysteine and the closing phenylalanine or tryptophan.

CDR3 length | J gene | V gene | CDR3 protein
16 | TRBJ2-1 | TRBV2 | CASSEAYGTRHNEQFF
16 | TRBJ1-2 | TRBV4-1 | CASSQKGQRRFHGYTF
12 | TRBJ1-1 | TRBV28 | CASSLWGAEAFF
14 | TRBJ2-5 | TRBV2 | CASTLGQLQETQYF
14 | TRBJ2-5 | TRBV5-5 | CASSQRGGQETQYF
15 | TRBJ1-1 | TRBV4-1 | CASSHPTGLNTEAFF
13 | TRBJ2-2 | TRBV27 | CASSPSRAGELFF
16 | TRBJ2-1 | TRBV6-4 | CASSDSRLVAVNEQFF
14 | TRBJ1-2 | TRBV28 | CASSLYRGGGGYTF
14 | TRBJ2-7 | TRBV5-1 | CASSFKQGSDEQYF
17 | TRBJ1-5 | TRBV10-1 | CASSEGGSANPNQPQHF
15 | TRBJ2-1 | TRBV9 | CASSVAGVTYNEQFF
15 | TRBJ1-5 | TRBV19 | CASHRTPGGYQPQHF
14 | TRBJ2-1 | TRBV6-1 | CASSAGGALNEQFF
17 | TRBJ1-5 | TRBV28 | CASISGAQPDGNQPQHF
19 | TRBJ2-3 | TRBV7-2 | CASSLTGTSGGAGFDTQYF
15 | TRBJ2-1 | TRBV4-1 | CASSQSSARDNEQFF